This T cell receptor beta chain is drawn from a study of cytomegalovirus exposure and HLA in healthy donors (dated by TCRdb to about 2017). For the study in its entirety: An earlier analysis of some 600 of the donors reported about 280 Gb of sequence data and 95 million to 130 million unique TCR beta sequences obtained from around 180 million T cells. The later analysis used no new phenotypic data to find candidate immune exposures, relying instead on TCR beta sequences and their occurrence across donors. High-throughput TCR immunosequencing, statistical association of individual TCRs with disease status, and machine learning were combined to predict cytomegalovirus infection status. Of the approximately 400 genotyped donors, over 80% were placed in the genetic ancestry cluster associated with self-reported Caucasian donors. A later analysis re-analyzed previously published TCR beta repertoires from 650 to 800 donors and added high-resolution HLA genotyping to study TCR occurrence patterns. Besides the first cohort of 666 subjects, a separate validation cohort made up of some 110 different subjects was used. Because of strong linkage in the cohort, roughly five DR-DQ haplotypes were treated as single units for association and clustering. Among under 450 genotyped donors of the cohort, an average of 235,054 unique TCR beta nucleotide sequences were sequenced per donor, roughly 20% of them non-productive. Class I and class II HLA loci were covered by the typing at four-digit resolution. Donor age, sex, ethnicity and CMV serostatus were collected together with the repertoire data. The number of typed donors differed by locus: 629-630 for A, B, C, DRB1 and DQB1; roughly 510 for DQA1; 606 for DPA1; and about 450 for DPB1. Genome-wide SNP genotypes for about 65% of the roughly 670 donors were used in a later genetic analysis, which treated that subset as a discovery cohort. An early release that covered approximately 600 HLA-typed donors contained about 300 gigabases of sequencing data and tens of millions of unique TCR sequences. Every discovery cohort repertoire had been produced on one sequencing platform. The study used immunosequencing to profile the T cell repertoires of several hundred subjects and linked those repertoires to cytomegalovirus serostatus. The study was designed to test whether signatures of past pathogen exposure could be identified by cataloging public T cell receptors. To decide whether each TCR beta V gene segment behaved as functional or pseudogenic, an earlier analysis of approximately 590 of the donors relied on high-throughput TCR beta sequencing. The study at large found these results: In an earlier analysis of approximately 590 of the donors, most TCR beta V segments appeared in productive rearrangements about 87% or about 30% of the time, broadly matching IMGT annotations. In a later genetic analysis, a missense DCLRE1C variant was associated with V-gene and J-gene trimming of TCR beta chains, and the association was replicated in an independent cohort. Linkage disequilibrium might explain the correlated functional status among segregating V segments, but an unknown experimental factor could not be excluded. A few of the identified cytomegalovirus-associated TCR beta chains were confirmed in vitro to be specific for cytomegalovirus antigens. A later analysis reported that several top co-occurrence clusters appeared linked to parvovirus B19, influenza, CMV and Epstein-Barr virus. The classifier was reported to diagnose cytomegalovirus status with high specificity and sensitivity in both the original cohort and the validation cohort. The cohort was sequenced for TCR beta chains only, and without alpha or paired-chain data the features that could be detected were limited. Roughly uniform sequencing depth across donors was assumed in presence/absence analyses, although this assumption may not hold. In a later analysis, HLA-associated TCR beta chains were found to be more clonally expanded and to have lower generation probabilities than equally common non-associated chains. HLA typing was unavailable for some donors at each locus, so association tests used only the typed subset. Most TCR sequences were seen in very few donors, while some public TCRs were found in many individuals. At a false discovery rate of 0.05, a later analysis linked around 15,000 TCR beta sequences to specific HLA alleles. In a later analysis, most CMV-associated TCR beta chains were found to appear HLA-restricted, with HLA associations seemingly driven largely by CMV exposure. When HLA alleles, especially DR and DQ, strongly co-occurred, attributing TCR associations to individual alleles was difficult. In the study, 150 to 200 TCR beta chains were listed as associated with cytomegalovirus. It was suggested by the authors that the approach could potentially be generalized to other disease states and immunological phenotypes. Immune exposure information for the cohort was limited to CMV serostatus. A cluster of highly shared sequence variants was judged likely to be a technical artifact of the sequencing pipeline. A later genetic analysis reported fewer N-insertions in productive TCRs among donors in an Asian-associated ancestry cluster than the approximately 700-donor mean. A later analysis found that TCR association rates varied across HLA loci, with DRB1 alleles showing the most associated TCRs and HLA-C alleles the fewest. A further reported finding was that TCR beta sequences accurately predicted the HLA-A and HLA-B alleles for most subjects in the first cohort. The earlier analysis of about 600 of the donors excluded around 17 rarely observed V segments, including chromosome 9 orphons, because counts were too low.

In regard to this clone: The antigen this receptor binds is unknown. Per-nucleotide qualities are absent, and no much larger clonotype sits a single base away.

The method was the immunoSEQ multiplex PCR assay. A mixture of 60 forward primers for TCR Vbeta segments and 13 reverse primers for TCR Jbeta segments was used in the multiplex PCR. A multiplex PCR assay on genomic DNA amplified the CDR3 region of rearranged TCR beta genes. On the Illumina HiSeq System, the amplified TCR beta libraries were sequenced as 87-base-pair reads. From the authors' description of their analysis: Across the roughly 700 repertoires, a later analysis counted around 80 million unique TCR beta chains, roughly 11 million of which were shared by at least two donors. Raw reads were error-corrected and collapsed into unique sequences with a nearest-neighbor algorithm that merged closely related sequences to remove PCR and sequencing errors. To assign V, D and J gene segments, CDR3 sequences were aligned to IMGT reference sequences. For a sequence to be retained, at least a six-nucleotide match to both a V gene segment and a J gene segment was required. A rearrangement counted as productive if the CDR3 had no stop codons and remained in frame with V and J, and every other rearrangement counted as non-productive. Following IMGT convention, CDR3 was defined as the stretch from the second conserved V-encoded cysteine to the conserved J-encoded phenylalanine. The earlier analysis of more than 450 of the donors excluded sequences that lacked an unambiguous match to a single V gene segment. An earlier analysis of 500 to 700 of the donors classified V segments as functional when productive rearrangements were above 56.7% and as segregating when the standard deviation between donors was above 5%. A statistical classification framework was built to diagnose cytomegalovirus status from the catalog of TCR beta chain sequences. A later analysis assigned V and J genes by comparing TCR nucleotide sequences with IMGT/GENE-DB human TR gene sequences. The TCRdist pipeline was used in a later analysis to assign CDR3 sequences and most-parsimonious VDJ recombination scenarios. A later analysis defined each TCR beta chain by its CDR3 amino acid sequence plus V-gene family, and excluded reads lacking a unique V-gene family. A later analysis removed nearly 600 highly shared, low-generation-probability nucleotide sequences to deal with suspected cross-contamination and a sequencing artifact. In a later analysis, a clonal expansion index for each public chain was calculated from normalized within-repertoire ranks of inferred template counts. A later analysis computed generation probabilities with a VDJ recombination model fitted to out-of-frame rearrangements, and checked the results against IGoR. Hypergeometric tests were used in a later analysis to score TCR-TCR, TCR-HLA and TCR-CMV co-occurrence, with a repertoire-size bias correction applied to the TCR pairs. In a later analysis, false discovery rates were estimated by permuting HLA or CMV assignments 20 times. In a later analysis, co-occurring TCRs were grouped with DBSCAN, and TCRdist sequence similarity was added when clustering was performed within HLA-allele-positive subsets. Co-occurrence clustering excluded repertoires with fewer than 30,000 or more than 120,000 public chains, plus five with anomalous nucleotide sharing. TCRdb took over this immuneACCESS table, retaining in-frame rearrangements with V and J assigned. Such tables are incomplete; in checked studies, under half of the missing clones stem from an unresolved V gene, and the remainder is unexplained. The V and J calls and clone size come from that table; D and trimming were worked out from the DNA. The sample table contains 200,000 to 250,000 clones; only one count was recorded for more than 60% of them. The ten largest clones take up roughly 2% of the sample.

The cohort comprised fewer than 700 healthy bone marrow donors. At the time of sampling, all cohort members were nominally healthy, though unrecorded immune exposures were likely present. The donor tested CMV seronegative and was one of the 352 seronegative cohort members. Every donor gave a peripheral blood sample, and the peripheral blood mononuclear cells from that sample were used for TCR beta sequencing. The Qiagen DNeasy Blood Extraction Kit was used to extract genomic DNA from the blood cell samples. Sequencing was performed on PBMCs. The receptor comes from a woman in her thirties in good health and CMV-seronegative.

The CDR3 corresponds to CATSPDSSYEQYF. The nucleotide sequence is TGTGCCACGAGCCCAGACAGTTCCTACGAGCAGTACTTC. The rearranged segments are TRBV6-1 and TRBJ2-7; TRBD1 is perhaps the D gene, given 5 matching bases. The CDR3 goes from the cysteine to the phenylalanine over 13 residues. Only the CDR3 DNA stays, 39 bases, in frame from base 1. V was cut back by 10 bases and J by 1 base, leaving a gap of 14 bases between them. As encoded in the germline V gene, CDR1 is MNHNS while CDR2 is SASEGT.